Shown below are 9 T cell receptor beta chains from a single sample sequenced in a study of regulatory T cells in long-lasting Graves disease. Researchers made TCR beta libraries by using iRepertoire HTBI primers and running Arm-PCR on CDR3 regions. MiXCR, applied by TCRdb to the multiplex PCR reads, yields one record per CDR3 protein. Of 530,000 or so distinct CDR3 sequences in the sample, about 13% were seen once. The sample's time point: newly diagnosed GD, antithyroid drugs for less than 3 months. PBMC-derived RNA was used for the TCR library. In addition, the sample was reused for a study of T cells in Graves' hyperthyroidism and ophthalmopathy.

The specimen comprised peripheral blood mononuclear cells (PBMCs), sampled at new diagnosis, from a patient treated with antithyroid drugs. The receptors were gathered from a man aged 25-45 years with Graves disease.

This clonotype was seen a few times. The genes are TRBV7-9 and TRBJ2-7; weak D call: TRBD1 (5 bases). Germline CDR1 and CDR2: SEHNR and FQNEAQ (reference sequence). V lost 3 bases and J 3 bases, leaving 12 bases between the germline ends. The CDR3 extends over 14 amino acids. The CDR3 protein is CASSFGREDYEQYF. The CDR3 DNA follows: TGTGCCAGCAGCTTCGGCAGGGAAGACTACGAGCAGTACTTC.

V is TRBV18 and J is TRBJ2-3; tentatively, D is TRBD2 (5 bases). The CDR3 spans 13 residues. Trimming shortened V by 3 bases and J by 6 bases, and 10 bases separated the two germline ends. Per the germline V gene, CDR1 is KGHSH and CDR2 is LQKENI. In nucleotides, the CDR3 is TGTGCCAGCTCACCCCTCGAGCGGGATACGCAGTATTTT. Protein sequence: CASSPLERDTQYF.

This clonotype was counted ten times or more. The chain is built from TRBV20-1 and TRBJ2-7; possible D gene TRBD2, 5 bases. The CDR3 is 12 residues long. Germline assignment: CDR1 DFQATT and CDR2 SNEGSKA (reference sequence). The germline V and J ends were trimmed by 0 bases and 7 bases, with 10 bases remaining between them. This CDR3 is CSARDRGQEQYF. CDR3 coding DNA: TGCAGTGCTAGAGATCGGGGTCAGGAGCAGTACTTC.

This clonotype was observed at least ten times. Here the CDR3 DNA reads TGTGCCAGCAGCTTATCAGCGGGAATAGCCAAAAACATTCAGTACTTC. It encodes CASSLSAGIAKNIQYF. The J gene is TRBJ2-4, the V gene TRBV13, with 7 bases aligning to TRBD2. This CDR3 region has 16 residues. Germline trimming cut 2 bases from V and 0 bases from J; bases unmatched to any gene: 4. Germline V CDR1 and CDR2: PRHDT, FYEKMQ (reference sequence). Together with reference TRBV13 and TRBJ2-4, the CDR3 gives the full variable domain: AAGVIQSPRHLIKEKRETATLKCYPIPRHDTVYWYQQGPGQDPQFLISFYEKMQSDKGSIPDRFSAQQFSDYHSELNMSSLELGDSALYFCASSLSAGIAKNIQYFGAGTRLSVL.

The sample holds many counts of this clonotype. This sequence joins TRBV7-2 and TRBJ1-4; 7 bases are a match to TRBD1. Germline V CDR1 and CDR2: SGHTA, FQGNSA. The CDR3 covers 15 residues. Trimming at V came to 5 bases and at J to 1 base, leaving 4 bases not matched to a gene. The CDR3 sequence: CASSAYRGTNEKLFF. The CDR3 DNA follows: TGTGCCAGCAGCGCCTACAGGGGAACTAATGAAAAACTGTTTTTT.

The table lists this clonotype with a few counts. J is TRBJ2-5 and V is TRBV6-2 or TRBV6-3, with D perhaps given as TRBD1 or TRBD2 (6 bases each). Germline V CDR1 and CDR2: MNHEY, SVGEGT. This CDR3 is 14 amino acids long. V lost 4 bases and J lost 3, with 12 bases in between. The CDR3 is CASSSYRGEETQYF. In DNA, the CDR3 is TGTGCCAGCAGTTCCTATAGGGGGGAAGAGACCCAGTACTTC.

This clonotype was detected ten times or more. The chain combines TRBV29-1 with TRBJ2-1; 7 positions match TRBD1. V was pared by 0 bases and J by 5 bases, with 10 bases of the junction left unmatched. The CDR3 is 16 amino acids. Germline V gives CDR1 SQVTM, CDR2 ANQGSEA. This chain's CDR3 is CSVEDPLAGGNNEQFF. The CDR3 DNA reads TGCAGCGTTGAAGATCCGCTGGCAGGGGGAAACAATGAGCAGTTCTTC.

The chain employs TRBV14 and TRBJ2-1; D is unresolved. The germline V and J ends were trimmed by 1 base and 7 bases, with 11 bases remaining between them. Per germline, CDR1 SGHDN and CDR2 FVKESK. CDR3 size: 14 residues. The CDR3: CASSQGGRRNEQFF. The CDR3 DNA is TGTGCCAGCAGCCAAGGCGGCCGCAGGAATGAGCAGTTCTTC.

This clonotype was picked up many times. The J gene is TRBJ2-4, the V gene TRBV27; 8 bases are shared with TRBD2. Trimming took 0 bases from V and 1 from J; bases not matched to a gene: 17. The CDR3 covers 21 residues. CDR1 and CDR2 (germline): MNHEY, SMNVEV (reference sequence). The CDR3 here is CASSLSTLHSPGGPAKNIQYF. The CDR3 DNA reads TGTGCCAGCAGTTTATCGACCCTCCATTCCCCGGGAGGGCCGGCCAAAAACATTCAGTACTTC.